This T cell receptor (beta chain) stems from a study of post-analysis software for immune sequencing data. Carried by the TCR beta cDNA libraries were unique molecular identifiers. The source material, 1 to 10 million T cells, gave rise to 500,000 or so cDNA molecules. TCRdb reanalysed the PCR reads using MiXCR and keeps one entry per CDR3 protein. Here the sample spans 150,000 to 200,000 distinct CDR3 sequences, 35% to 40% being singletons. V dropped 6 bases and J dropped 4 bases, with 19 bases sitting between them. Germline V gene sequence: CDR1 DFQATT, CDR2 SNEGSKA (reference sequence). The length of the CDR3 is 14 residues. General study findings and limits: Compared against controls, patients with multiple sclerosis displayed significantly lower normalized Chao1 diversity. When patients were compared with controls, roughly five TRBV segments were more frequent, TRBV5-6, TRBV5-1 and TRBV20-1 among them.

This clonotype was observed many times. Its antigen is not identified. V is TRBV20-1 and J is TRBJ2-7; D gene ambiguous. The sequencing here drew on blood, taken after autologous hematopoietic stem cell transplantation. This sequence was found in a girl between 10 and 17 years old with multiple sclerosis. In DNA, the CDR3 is TGCAGTGCGAAGGCGTGGGAAGGTATTTACGAGCAGTACTTC. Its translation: CSAKAWEGIYEQYF.